These 7 T cell receptor beta chains share one sample of origin, sequenced in a study of shared clonotypes between healthy human individuals. The table came from immunoSEQ multiplex PCR; TCRdb's copy has only in-frame clones and leaves some out. The sample lists roughly 2.6 million clones; around nine tenths were seen once. The sequenced sample consisted of naive CD4+ T cells sorted from blood. The sample's subset: CD45RA+ positively selected. The receptors originated from a man aged 18 to 30 in good health.

The chain couples TRBV27 to TRBJ2-5; D is uncertain. Germline-derived CDR1 and CDR2 are MNHEY and SMNVEV (reference sequence). This CDR3 is built from 12 residues. Trimming shortened V by 2 bases and J by 3 bases, and 4 bases separated the two germline ends. CDR3 protein: CASSLPKETQYF. DNA for the CDR3: TGTGCCAGCAGTTTACCGAAAGAGACCCAGTACTTC.

The chain carries TRBV19 and TRBJ2-7; tentative D call: TRBD1 (6 bases). The germline V and J ends were trimmed by 3 bases and 7 bases, with 13 bases remaining between them. The CDR3 length is 13 residues. Germline-derived CDR1 and CDR2 are LNHDA and SQIVND (reference sequence). The CDR3 sequence is CASSITGTREQYF. For the CDR3, the DNA is TGTGCCAGTAGTATCACCGGGACAAGAGAGCAGTACTTC.

The chain is built from TRBV11-2 and TRBJ2-3, with 11 bases that match TRBD2. Germline V gives CDR1 SGHAT, CDR2 FQNNGV. The J segment lost 5 bases and the V segment lost 5 bases, leaving 9 bases of the junction unmatched. The CDR3 has 16 residues. The CDR3 sequence is CASSAVAGGKVDTQYF. CDR3 nucleotides: TGTGCCAGCAGCGCAGTAGCGGGGGGGAAGGTAGATACGCAGTATTTT.

In regard to this clone: Different DNA sequences within this sample yield the same CDR3. The chain has TRBV30 and TRBJ1-5; D perhaps matches TRBD1 (6 bases). The V end was cut by 1 base, the J end by 0 bases, with 10 bases between. The germline V gene has CDR1 GTSNPN and CDR2 SVGIG (reference sequence). The CDR3 is 15 amino acids. The CDR3 spells CAWSGGQGSNQPQHF. In DNA form, the CDR3 reads TGTGCCTGGAGTGGGGGGCAGGGTAGCAATCAGCCCCAGCATTTT.

The chain recombines TRBV5-1 with TRBJ1-3; no definite D call. V was cut by 0 bases and J by 6 bases, with 10 bases left in between. Germline V gene sequence: CDR1 SGHRS, CDR2 YFSETQ. The CDR3 runs 14 residues. The CDR3: CASSLGGLENTIYF. DNA for the CDR3: TGCGCCAGCAGCTTGGGAGGACTTGAAAACACCATATATTTT.

This clone was seen more than once but under ten times. This rearrangement joins TRBV30 to TRBJ1-5, with 7 positions matching TRBD1. Trimming removed 2 bases from V and 5 bases from J; junction bases left unmatched: 6. The CDR3 sequence is 14 residues long. The V gene's germline CDR1 is GTSNPN and CDR2 SVGIG (reference sequence). The CDR3 region has the DNA TGTGCCTGGAGTCAGGGGGGTGGGGATCAGCCCCAGCATTTT. Amino acid sequence: CAWSQGGGDQPQHF.

J is TRBJ1-5 and V is TRBV5-8, with TRBD1 matching over 10 bases. CDR3 length equals 16 residues. Trimming cost V 5 bases and J 4 bases; bases outside gene matches: 9. From germline, CDR1 is SGHTS and CDR2 YDEGEE. CDR3 sequence (DNA): TGTGCCAGCAGTTATAGGGACAGGGGTTGGAATCAGCCCCAGCATTTT. It yields the protein CASSYRDRGWNQPQHF. Looking up the rest from reference TRBV5-8 and TRBJ1-5 gives the full variable domain: EAGVTQSPTHLIKTRGQQATLRCSPISGHTSVYWYQQALGLGLQFLLWYDEGEERNRGNFPPRFSGRQFPNYSSELNVNALELEDSALYLCASSYRDRGWNQPQHFGDGTRLSIL.